The 7 T cell receptor beta chains given below trace back to one sample, sequenced in a study of cytomegalovirus exposure and HLA in healthy donors. Amplification used 60 Vbeta primers and 13 Jbeta primers. Clones were sequenced by immunoSEQ multiplex PCR, and TCRdb holds only the in-frame ones, with some missing. The sample includes 90,000 to 120,000 clones, under 80% of them seen just once. Sequencing input: PBMCs. The receptors were gathered from a middle-aged woman in good health and CMV-seropositive.

The chain couples TRBV6-6 to TRBJ1-2; D is possibly TRBD1 (6 bases). This CDR3 comprises 14 residues. The ends were cut back, 6 bases at V and 7 bases at J, with 18 bases in the middle. In germline, CDR1 is MNHNY, CDR2 SVGAGI (reference sequence). The CDR3 loop reads CASSQQGHGGGYTF. CDR3 sequence (DNA): TGTGCCAGCAGCCAACAGGGCCATGGGGGTGGCTACACCTTC.

The chain uses TRBV30 and TRBJ1-1; D is perhaps TRBD1 (5 bases). V was trimmed by 4 bases and J by 0 bases, leaving 9 bases between them. The CDR3 consists of 13 residues. CDR1 GTSNPN and CDR2 SVGIG come from the germline V gene (reference sequence). This chain's CDR3 is CAWTWGVNTEAFF. CDR3 DNA: TGTGCCTGGACCTGGGGGGTGAACACTGAAGCTTTCTTT. Full variable domain (remainder filled in from reference TRBV30 and TRBJ1-1): SQTIHQWPATLVQPVGSPLSLECTVEGTSNPNLYWYRQAAGRGLQLLFYSVGIGQISSEVPQNLSASRPQDRQFILSSKKLLLSDSGFYLCAWTWGVNTEAFFGQGTRLTVV.

The CDR3 reads CASSFDRSEAFF. DNA for the CDR3: TGTGCCAGCAGCTTCGACAGAAGTGAAGCTTTCTTT. The chain employs TRBV11-2 and TRBJ1-1, with D possibly TRBD1 on 5 matching bases. The CDR3 is 12 residues long. Germline assignment: CDR1 SGHAT and CDR2 FQNNGV. Trimming left V 3 bases short and J 7 bases short, with 9 bases between.

This clone was counted once. V and J are TRBV4-3 and TRBJ2-5, with TRBD2 matching 9 bases. The CDR3 contains 17 residues. Germline loops: CDR1 LGHNA, CDR2 YSLEER. V shed 0 bases and J 2 bases; nucleotides not matched to a gene: 7. Here the CDR3 DNA reads TGCGCCAGCAGCCAAGACTATAGGACTAGCGTGCAAGAGACCCAGTACTTC. Translating gives CASSQDYRTSVQETQYF.

This chain connects TRBV6-6 to TRBJ2-3, with unresolved D. Trimming took off 3 bases at V and 5 bases at J, with 12 bases between the two ends. Germline assignment: CDR1 MNHNY and CDR2 SVGAGI (reference sequence). This CDR3 spans 14 amino acids. Written as DNA, the CDR3 is TGTGCCAGCAGTTATAGCTCGCAAGGAGATACGCAGTATTTT. Amino acids: CASSYSSQGDTQYF.

CDR3 nucleotide sequence: TGTGCCTGGAGTGCCCACATATCCTCGCCCCAGCATTTT. Its translation: CAWSAHISSPQHF. The chain couples TRBV30 to TRBJ1-5; D is uncertain. The CDR3 has 13 amino acids. Per the germline V gene, CDR1 is GTSNPN and CDR2 is SVGIG (reference sequence). The V gene lost 1 base and the J gene lost 9 bases, with 13 bases spanning the gap.

The chain is built from TRBV14 and TRBJ2-7, with TRBD1 matching over 8 bases. The length of the CDR3 is 15 residues. The junction had 3 bases not matched to a gene; V was cut back by 1 base and J by 1 base. Germline CDR1 reads SGHDN; CDR2 reads FVKESK. CDR3: CASSQARGHSYEQYF. The CDR3 nucleotides are TGTGCCAGCAGCCAAGCCAGGGGGCATTCCTACGAGCAGTACTTC.